These 21 T cell receptor beta chains were all obtained from the same sample, sequenced in a study of T cells in Graves' hyperthyroidism and ophthalmopathy. Amplified TCR beta CDR3 regions came from RNA transcripts. Carried out on the TCR CDR3, a first-round RT-PCR used the HTBI primer set. TCRdb reprocessed the multiplex PCR reads with MiXCR, giving one entry per CDR3 protein. The table includes some 800,000 distinct CDR3 sequences, over 35% detected once. Source material: blood. These receptors all come from a man in his late teens or twenties with Graves' hyperthyroidism.

V gene TRBV6-6 combines with J gene TRBJ1-2; no clear D gene. CDR3 length: 13 amino acids. Looked up from germline, CDR1 is MNHNY and CDR2 is SVGAGI (reference sequence). The germline V and J ends were trimmed by 7 bases and 2 bases, with 11 bases remaining between them. CDR3 DNA: TGTGCCAGCAACGCCAACTTAAACTATGGCTACACCTTC. It codes for CASNANLNYGYTF.

The chain couples TRBV13 to TRBJ2-5; 12 positions match TRBD2. Germline V gene sequence: CDR1 PRHDT, CDR2 FYEKMQ (reference sequence). Losses at the gene ends were 4 bases for V and 4 bases for J; bases not matched to a gene: 7. The CDR3 runs 16 residues. CDR3 sequence reads: CASSSRTSGMGETQYF. As DNA, the CDR3 is TGTGCCAGCAGCTCGAGGACTAGCGGGATGGGAGAGACCCAGTACTTC.

V usage is TRBV2 and J usage is TRBJ2-2; D may be TRBD1 or TRBD2 (5 bases each). V shed 7 bases and J shed 1 base, with 13 bases lying between them. This CDR3 is built from 15 residues. CDR1 is SNHLY and CDR2 is FYNNEI in the germline V gene. The CDR3 sequence: CASTGPGLNTGELFF. The CDR3 DNA sequence: TGTGCCAGCACGGGGCCAGGTCTGAACACCGGGGAGCTGTTTTTT.

Only a few counts were recorded for this clonotype. The V gene is TRBV2, the J gene TRBJ2-7; D is uncertain. V gave up 5 bases and J gave up 2 bases, with 13 bases separating them. Looked up from germline, CDR1 is SNHLY and CDR2 is FYNNEI. The CDR3 is made up of 14 amino acids. CDR3 residues: CASSRSGGTYEQYF. CDR3 in DNA: TGTGCCAGCAGTCGCTCAGGTGGCACCTACGAGCAGTACTTC.

This clonotype was detected many times. The chain recombines TRBV10-3 with TRBJ1-2, with no clear D. The CDR3 runs 15 residues. V dropped 3 bases and J dropped 7 bases, with 18 bases sitting between them. Germline CDR1 and CDR2: ENHRY and SYGVKD. For the CDR3, the DNA is TGTGCCATCAGTGATCCGGGCTACGCTTCGAGTGGCTACACCTTC. It yields the protein CAISDPGYASSGYTF.

V usage is TRBV10-3 and J usage is TRBJ2-1; the D is unclear. V gave up 2 bases and J gave up 8 bases, with 7 bases separating them. Germline CDR1 is ENHRY and CDR2 is SYGVKD. The CDR3 runs 12 residues. The DNA of the CDR3 is TGTGCCATCAGTGAGATCGTGGATGAGCAGTTCTTC. This translates into CAISEIVDEQFF.

The CDR3 spells CASSFILAGHTGELFF. DNA of the CDR3: TGTGCCAGCAGTTTTATTCTAGCGGGGCACACCGGGGAGCTGTTTTTT. The chain combines TRBV12-3 or TRBV12-4 with TRBJ2-2, with 9 bases identical to TRBD2. V lost 3 bases and J lost 3; bases outside the gene matches: 5. The CDR3 covers 16 residues.

This clonotype was recorded many times. This chain joins TRBV19 and TRBJ1-3, with D possibly matching TRBD1 (5 bases). The germline gives CDR1 LNHDA, CDR2 SQIVND (reference sequence). This CDR3 is built from 12 residues. V was shortened by 4 bases and J by 4 bases, with 5 bases between the two germline ends. In DNA form, the CDR3 reads TGTGCCAGTAGTAACAGGGGAAACACCATATATTTT. This codes for CASSNRGNTIYF. Filled out from reference TRBV19 and TRBJ1-3, the complete variable domain reads DGGITQSPKYLFRKEGQNVTLSCEQNLNHDAMYWYRQDPGQGLRLIYYSQIVNDFQKGDIAEGYSVSREKKESFPLTVTSAQKNPTAFYLCASSNRGNTIYFGEGSWLTVV.

J is TRBJ1-1 and V is TRBV19; D might be TRBD1 (5 bases). The V gene lost 4 bases and the J gene lost 7 bases, with 10 bases spanning the gap. Germline CDR1 and CDR2: LNHDA and SQIVND (reference sequence). The CDR3 is 12 residues long. The CDR3 is CASSNRGYEAFF. CDR3 coding DNA: TGTGCCAGTAGTAACCGGGGCTATGAAGCTTTCTTT.

V usage is TRBV29-1 and J usage is TRBJ2-7; 9 bases map to TRBD1. The ends lost 7 bases at V and 2 bases at J; junction bases unmatched: 9. The germline CDR1 and CDR2 sequences are SQVTM and ANQGSEA. This CDR3 has 14 residues. The DNA for the CDR3 is TGCAGCGCGGACAGGGGAGAATCTACCTACGAGCAGTACTTC. Its protein is CSADRGESTYEQYF.

In this sample, this clonotype turned up once. The chain has TRBV20-1 and TRBJ1-5; a possible D gene is TRBD1 (6 bases). The CDR3 contains 14 residues. Germline CDR1 is DFQATT and CDR2 is SNEGSKA (reference sequence). V shed 3 bases and J shed 4 bases, with 13 bases lying between them. The CDR3 DNA follows: TGCAGTGCTAGCACAGGGAGGTTAAATCAGCCCCAGCATTTT. It is translated as CSASTGRLNQPQHF.

Only one count was recorded for this clonotype. The chain employs TRBV29-1 and TRBJ2-3; D possibly uses TRBD1 or TRBD2 (5 bases each). Germline lookup yields CDR1 SQVTM and CDR2 ANQGSEA. The ends were cut back, 6 bases at V and 6 bases at J, with 7 bases in the middle. This CDR3 has 10 amino acids. This CDR3 reads CSVWGDTQYF. The DNA of the CDR3 is TGCAGCGTGTGGGGGGATACGCAGTATTTT.

This clonotype was recorded a few times. The J gene is TRBJ1-5, the V gene TRBV19; weak D call: TRBD1 (6 bases). The V end was cut by 3 bases, the J end by 2 bases, with 11 bases between. The CDR3 runs 15 residues. Germline V gives CDR1 LNHDA, CDR2 SQIVND (reference sequence). DNA of the CDR3: TGTGCCAGTAGTATCGGGGGGCACGGCAATCAGCCCCAGCATTTT. Protein sequence: CASSIGGHGNQPQHF.

The table lists this clonotype with many counts. The V and J genes are TRBV4-3 and TRBJ1-3, with 7 bases aligning to TRBD1. The ends lost 4 bases at V and 0 bases at J; junction bases unmatched: 6. This CDR3 spans 16 amino acids. In germline, CDR1 is LGHNA, CDR2 YSLEER. CDR3 amino acids: CASSRRDSRSGNTIYF. For the CDR3, the DNA is TGCGCCAGCAGCCGTAGGGACAGCCGCTCTGGAAACACCATATATTTT.

The chain combines TRBV19 with TRBJ1-1; D unclear. Per the germline V gene, CDR1 is LNHDA and CDR2 is SQIVND (reference sequence). V shed 4 bases and J shed 1 base, with 10 bases lying between them. The CDR3 runs 14 residues. The CDR3: CASSNRTGNTEAFF. CDR3 in DNA: TGTGCCAGTAGTAACCGAACGGGGAACACTGAAGCTTTCTTT.

As to this clonotype: Since a much larger clone is just one base distant, this may be a read error. The conserved phenylalanine or tryptophan normally closing the CDR3 is absent here, so this likely arose from a read error. The chain carries TRBV12-3 or TRBV12-4 and TRBJ1-1; a possible D gene is TRBD1 (6 bases). V was cut by 4 bases and J by 11 bases, with 20 bases left in between. CDR3 length equals 14 residues. CDR3 amino acids: CASSSLPTTGSAFS. CDR3 nucleotides: TGTGCCAGCAGTTCCCTCCCCACGACAGGCTCGGCTTTCTCT.

The CDR3 DNA sequence: TGTGCCAGCAGTGCCTTACAGGAGGCTCGTTCACCCCTCCACTTT. It encodes CASSALQEARSPLHF. This chain connects TRBV25-1 to TRBJ1-6; D perhaps matches TRBD1 (5 bases). Deletions cut 4 bases from V and 9 bases from J, with 16 bases between. This CDR3 contains 15 residues. Germline V CDR1 and CDR2: MGHDK, SYGVNS.

In this sample, this clonotype turned up many times. This chain connects TRBV29-1 to TRBJ1-1; D might be TRBD1 (6 bases). CDR3 length equals 13 residues. With 5 bases removed from V and 0 bases from J, the gap between germline ends came to 10 bases. Looked up from germline, CDR1 is SQVTM and CDR2 is ANQGSEA. CDR3 in DNA: TGCAGCGTTCGACAGGTCTTGAACACTGAAGCTTTCTTT. Translated, it gives CSVRQVLNTEAFF.

This clonotype was recorded at least ten times. The rearrangement joins TRBV19 to TRBJ1-2, with 7 bases aligning to TRBD1. This CDR3 has 13 residues. Looked up from germline, CDR1 is LNHDA and CDR2 is SQIVND (reference sequence). The J segment lost 4 bases and the V segment lost 5 bases, leaving 4 bases of the junction unmatched. In DNA, the CDR3 is TGTGCCAGTAGTGCGGACAGGCTCTATGGCTACACCTTC. Its translation: CASSADRLYGYTF. The variable domain in full, with the rest retrieved from reference TRBV19 and TRBJ1-2, is DGGITQSPKYLFRKEGQNVTLSCEQNLNHDAMYWYRQDPGQGLRLIYYSQIVNDFQKGDIAEGYSVSREKKESFPLTVTSAQKNPTAFYLCASSADRLYGYTFGSGTRLTVV.

This clonotype has a single count. The chain has TRBV29-1 and TRBJ2-5, with a tentative D call TRBD1 (5 bases). The CDR3 has 13 amino acids. Germline lookup yields CDR1 SQVTM and CDR2 ANQGSEA. The V end was cut by 3 bases, the J end by 5 bases, with 13 bases between. CDR3 amino acids: CSVDVGRAETQYF. CDR3 coding DNA: TGCAGCGTTGATGTGGGCAGGGCGGAGACCCAGTACTTC.

This clonotype appeared many times. This sequence joins TRBV9 and TRBJ1-5; TRBD1 might be the D (5 bases). The V and J ends lost 0 bases and 4 bases respectively, with 8 bases between them. The CDR3 has 14 residues. Germline CDR1 is SGDLS and CDR2 is YYNGEE. The CDR3 region is CASSVEGRNQPQHF. CDR3 sequence (DNA): TGTGCCAGCAGCGTAGAGGGGAGGAATCAGCCCCAGCATTTT.